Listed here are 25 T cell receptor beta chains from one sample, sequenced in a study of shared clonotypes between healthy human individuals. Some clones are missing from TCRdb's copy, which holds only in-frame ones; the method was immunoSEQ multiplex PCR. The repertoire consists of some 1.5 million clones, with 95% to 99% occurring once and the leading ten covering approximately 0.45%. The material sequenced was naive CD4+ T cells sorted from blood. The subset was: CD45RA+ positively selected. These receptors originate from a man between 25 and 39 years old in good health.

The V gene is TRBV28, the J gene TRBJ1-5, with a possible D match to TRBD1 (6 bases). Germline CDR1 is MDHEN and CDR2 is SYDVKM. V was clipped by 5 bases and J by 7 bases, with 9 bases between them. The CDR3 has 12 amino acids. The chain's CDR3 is CASSRGAQPQHF. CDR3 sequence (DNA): TGTGCCAGCAGTAGGGGGGCACAGCCCCAGCATTTT.

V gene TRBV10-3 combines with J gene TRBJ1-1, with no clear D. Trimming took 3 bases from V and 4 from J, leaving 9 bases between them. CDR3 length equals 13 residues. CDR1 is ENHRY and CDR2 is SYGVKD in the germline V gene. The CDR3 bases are TGTGCCATCAGTGATAAGGCGGGCACTGAAGCTTTCTTT. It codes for CAISDKAGTEAFF.

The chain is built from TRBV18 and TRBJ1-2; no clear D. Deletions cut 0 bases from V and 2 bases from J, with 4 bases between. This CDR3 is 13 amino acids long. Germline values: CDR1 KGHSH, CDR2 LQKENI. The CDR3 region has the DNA TGTGCCAGCTCACCACCCTACAACTATGGCTACACCTTC. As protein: CASSPPYNYGYTF.

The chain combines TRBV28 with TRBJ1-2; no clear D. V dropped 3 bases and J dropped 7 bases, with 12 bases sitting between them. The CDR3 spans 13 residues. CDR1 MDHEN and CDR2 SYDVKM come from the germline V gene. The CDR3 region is CASSLRFGIGYTF. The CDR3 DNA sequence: TGTGCCAGCAGTTTGCGGTTCGGGATTGGCTACACCTTC.

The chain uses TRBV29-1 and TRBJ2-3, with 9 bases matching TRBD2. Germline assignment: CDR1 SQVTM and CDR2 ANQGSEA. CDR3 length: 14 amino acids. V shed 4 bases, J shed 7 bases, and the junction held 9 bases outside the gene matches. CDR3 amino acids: CSVGRRLAGNTQYF. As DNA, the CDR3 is TGCAGCGTTGGTCGGCGGCTAGCGGGAAATACGCAGTATTTT.

The CDR3 coding sequence is TGTGCCACCAGCAGAAGACAGCAGGGAAATTACGAGCAGTACTTC. Protein product: CATSRRQQGNYEQYF. The chain couples TRBV15 to TRBJ2-7; D possibly corresponds to TRBD1 (5 bases). Trimming shortened V by 2 bases and J by 4 bases, and 15 bases separated the two germline ends. The CDR3 is 15 amino acids. Germline values: CDR1 LNHNV, CDR2 YYDKDF (reference sequence).

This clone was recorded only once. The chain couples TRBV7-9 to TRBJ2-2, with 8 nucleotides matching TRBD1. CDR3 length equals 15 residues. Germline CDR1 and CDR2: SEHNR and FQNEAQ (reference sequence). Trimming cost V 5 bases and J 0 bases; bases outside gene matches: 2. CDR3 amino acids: CASSPQGANTGELFF. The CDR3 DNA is TGTGCCAGCAGCCCACAGGGGGCGAACACCGGGGAGCTGTTTTTT.

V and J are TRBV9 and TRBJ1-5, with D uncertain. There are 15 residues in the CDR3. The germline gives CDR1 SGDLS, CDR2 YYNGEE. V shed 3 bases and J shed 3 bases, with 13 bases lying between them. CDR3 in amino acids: CASSAREGFNQPQHF. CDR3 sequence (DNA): TGTGCCAGCAGCGCACGGGAGGGTTTCAATCAGCCCCAGCATTTT.

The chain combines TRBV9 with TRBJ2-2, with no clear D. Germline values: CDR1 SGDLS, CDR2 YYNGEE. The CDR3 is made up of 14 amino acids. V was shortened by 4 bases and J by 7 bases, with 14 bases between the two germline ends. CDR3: CASSPGLKVGELFF. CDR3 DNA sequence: TGTGCCAGCAGCCCCGGGCTAAAGGTCGGGGAGCTGTTTTTT.

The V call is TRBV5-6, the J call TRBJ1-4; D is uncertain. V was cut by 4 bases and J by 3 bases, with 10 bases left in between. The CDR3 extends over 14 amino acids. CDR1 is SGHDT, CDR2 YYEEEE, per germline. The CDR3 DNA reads TGTGCCAGCAGCCTAGGGTTGGCTAATGAAAAACTGTTTTTT. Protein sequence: CASSLGLANEKLFF.

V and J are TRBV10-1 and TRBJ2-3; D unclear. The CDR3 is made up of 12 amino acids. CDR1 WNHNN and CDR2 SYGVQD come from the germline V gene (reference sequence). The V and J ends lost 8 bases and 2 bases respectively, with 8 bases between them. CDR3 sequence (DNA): TGCGCCAGCTCACCGGACACAGATACGCAGTATTTT. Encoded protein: CASSPDTDTQYF.

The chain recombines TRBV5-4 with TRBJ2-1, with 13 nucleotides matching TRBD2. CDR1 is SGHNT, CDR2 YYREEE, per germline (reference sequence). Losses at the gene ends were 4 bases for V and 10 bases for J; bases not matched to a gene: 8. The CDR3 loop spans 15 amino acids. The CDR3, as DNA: TGTGCCAGCAGCCCCGGACTAGCGGGAGTGCAGGAGCAGTTCTTC. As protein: CASSPGLAGVQEQFF.

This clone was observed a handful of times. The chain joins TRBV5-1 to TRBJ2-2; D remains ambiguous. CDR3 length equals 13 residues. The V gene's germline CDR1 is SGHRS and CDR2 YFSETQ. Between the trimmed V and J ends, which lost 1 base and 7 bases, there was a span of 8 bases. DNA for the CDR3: TGCGCCAGCAGCTTGAACGGACGCGGGGAGCTGTTTTTT. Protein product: CASSLNGRGELFF.

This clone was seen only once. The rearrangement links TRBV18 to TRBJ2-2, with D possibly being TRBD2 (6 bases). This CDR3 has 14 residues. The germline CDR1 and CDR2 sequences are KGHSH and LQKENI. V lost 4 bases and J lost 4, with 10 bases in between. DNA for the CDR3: TGTGCCAGCTCACTAACCGGGGGCACCGGGGAGCTGTTTTTT. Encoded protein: CASSLTGGTGELFF.

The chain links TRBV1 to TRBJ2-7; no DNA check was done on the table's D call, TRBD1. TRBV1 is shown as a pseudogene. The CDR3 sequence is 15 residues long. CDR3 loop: CTSSQGTGRTYEQYF. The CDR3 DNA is TGCACCAGCAGCCAAGGGACAGGGAGAACCTACGAGCAGTACTTC.

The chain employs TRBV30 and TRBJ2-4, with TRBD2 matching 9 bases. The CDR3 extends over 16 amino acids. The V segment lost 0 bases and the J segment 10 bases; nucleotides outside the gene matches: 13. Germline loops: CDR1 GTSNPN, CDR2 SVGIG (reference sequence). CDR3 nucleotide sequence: TGTGCCTGGAGTGTAGAATTGTTCGGTAGCGGGGGAATTCAGTACTTC. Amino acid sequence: CAWSVELFGSGGIQYF.

The CDR3 protein is CASSSQGMNTEAFF. The DNA of the CDR3 is TGCGCCAGCAGCTCCCAGGGCATGAACACTGAAGCTTTCTTT. V gene TRBV5-1 combines with J gene TRBJ1-1; D is possibly TRBD1 (5 bases). Germline-derived CDR1 and CDR2 are SGHRS and YFSETQ. Trimming took off 3 bases at V and 0 bases at J, with 9 bases between the two ends. This CDR3 spans 14 amino acids. Drawing the rest from reference TRBV5-1 and TRBJ1-1, the complete variable domain is KAGVTQTPRYLIKTRGQQVTLSCSPISGHRSVSWYQQTPGQGLQFLFEYFSETQRNKGNFPGRFSGRQFSNSRSEMNVSTLELGDSALYLCASSSQGMNTEAFFGQGTRLTVV.

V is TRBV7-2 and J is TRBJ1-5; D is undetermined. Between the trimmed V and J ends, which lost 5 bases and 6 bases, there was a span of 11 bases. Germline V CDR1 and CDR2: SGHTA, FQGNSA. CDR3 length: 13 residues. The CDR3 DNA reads TGTGCCAGCAGCGGGGAACCAAGTCAGCCCCAGCATTTT. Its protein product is CASSGEPSQPQHF.

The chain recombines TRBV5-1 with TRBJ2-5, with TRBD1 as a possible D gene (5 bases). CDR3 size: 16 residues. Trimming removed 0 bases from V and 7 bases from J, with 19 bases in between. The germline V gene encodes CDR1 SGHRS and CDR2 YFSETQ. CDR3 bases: TGCGCCAGCAGCTTGGGGCAGGGAAACCTGTACGGGACCCAGTACTTC. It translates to CASSLGQGNLYGTQYF.

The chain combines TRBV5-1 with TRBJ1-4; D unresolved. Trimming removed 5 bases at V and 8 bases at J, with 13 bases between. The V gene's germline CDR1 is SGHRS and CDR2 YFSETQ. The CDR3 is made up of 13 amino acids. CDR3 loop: CASSKRKGEKLFF. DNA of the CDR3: TGCGCCAGCAGTAAAAGAAAAGGGGAAAAACTGTTTTTT.

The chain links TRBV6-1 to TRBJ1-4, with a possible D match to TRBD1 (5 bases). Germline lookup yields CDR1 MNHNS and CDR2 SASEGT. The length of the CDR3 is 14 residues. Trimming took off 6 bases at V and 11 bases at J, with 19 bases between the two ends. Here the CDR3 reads CASREGSPEGKLFF. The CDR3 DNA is TGTGCCAGCAGGGAGGGGTCCCCTGAGGGGAAACTGTTTTTT.

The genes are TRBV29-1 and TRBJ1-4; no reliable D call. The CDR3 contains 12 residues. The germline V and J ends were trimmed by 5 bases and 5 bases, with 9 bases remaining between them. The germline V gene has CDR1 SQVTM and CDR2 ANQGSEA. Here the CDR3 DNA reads TGCAGCGTTATTTCTGTAAATGAAAAACTGTTTTTT. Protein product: CSVISVNEKLFF.

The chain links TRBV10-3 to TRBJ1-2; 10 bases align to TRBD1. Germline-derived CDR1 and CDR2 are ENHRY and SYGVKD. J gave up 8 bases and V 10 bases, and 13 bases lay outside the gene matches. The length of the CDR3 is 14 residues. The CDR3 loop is CATHATGGAKGYTF. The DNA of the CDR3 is TGTGCCACCCACGCGACAGGGGGCGCGAAGGGCTACACCTTC.

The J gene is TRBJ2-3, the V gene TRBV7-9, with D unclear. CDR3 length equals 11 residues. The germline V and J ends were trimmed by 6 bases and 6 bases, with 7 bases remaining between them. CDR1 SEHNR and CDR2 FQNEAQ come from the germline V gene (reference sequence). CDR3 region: CASSSRDTQYF. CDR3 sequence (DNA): TGTGCCAGCAGTTCGAGGGATACGCAGTATTTT.

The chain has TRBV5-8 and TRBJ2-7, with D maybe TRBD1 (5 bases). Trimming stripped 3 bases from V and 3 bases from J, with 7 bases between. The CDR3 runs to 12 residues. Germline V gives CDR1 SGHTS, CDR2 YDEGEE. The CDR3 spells CASSYRFYEQYF. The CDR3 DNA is TGTGCCAGCAGCTACAGGTTCTACGAGCAGTACTTC.